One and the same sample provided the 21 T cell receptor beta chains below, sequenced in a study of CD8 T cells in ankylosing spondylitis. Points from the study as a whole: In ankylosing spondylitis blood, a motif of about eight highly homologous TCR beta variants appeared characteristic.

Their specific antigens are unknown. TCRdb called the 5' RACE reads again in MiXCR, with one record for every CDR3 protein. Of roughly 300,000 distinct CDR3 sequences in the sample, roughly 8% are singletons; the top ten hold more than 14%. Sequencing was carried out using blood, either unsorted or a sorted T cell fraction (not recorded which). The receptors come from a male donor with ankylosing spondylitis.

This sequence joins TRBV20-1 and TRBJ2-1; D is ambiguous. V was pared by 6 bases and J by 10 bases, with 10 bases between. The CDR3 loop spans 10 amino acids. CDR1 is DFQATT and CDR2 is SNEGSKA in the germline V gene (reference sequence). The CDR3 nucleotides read TGCAGTGCCTGGTACGCGGAGCAGTTCTTC. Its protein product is CSAWYAEQFF.

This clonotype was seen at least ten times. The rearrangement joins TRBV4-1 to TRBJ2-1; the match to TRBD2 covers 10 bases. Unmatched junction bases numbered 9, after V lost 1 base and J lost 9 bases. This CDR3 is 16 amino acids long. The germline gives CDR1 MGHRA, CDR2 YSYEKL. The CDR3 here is CASSQVPSGGGGEQFF. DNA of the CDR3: TGCGCCAGCAGCCAAGTTCCTAGCGGGGGTGGGGGTGAGCAGTTCTTC.

The chain's CDR3 is CATSEPLASETQYF. CDR3 bases: TGTGCCACCAGTGAACCCCTAGCGTCAGAGACCCAGTACTTC. V is TRBV24-1 and J is TRBJ2-5, with D possibly TRBD2 on 6 matching bases. The CDR3 covers 14 residues. Germline-derived CDR1 and CDR2 are KGHDR and SFDVKD. V gave up 4 bases and J gave up 4 bases, with 12 bases separating them.

The CDR3 region is CASSLTEDPPGYTF. CDR3 nucleotide sequence: TGCGCCAGCAGCTTGACAGAGGACCCGCCCGGCTACACCTTC. The chain is built from TRBV5-1 and TRBJ1-2; no clear D. Germline CDR1 SGHRS, CDR2 YFSETQ. This CDR3 spans 14 amino acids. Deletions cut 1 base from V and 8 bases from J, with 15 bases between.

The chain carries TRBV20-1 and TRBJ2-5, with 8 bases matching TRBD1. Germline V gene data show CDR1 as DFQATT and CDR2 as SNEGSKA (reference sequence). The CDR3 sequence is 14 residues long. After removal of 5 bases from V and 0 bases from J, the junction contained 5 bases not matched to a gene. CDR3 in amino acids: CSAPRTGYQETQYF. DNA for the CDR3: TGCAGTGCTCCGAGGACAGGGTACCAAGAGACCCAGTACTTC.

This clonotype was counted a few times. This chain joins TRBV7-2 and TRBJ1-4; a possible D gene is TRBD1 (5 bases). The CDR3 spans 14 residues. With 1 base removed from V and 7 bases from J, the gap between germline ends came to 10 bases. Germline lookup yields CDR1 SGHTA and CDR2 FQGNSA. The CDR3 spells CASSLVGGGEKLFF. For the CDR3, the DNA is TGTGCCAGCAGCTTAGTGGGGGGGGGTGAAAAACTGTTTTTT.

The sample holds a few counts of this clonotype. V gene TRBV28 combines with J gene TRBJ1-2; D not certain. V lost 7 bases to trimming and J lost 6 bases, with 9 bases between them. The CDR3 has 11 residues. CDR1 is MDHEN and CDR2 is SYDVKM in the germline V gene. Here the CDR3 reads CASTYRDGYTF. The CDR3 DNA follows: TGTGCCAGCACGTACAGAGATGGCTACACCTTC.

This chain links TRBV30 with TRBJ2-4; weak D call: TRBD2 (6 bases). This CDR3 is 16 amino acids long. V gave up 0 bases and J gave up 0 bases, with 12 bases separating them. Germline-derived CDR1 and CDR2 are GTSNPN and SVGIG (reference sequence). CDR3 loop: CAWSVQERVAKNIQYF. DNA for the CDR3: TGTGCCTGGAGTGTACAGGAGCGGGTAGCCAAAAACATTCAGTACTTC.

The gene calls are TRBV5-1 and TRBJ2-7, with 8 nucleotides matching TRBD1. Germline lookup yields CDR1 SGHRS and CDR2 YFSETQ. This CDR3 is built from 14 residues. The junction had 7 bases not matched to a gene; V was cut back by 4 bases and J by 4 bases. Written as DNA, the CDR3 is TGCGCCAGCAGCGGACAGGGACTCCCTTACGAGCAGTACTTC. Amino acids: CASSGQGLPYEQYF.

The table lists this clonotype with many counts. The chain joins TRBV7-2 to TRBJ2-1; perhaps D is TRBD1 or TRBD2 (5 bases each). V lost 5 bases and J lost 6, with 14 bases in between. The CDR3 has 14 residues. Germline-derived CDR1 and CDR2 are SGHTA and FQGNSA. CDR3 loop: CASSPPVGRNEQFF. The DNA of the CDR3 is TGTGCCAGCAGCCCCCCTGTGGGACGCAATGAGCAGTTCTTC.

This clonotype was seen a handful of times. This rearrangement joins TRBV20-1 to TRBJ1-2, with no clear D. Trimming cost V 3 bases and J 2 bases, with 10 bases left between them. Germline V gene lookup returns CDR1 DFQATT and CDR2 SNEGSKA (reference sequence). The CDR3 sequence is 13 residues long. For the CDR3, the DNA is TGCAGTGCTAGGTGGACGGAAAACTATGGCTACACCTTC. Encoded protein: CSARWTENYGYTF.

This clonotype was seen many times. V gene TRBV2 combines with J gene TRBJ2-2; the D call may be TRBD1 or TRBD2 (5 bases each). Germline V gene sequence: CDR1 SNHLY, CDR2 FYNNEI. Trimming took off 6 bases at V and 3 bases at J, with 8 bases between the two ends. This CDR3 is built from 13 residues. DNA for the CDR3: TGTGCCAGCAGAGTGGGACACACCGGGGAGCTGTTTTTT. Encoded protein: CASRVGHTGELFF.

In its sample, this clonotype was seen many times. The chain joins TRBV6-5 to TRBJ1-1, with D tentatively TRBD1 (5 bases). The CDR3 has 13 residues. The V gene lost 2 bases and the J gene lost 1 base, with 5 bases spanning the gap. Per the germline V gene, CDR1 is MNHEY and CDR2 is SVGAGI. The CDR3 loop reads CASSYGGNTEAFF. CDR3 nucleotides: TGTGCCAGCAGTTACGGGGGGAACACTGAAGCTTTCTTT.

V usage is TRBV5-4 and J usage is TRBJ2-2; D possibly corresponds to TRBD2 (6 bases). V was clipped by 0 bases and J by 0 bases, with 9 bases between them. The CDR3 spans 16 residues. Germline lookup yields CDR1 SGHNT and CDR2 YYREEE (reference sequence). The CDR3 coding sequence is TGTGCCAGCAGCTTGGATCCTAGCGCGAACACCGGGGAGCTGTTTTTT. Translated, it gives CASSLDPSANTGELFF.

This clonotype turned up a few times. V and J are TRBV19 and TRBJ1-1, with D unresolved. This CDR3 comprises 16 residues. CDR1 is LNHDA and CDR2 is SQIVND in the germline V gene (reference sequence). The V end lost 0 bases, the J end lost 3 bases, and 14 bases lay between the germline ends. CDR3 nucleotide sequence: TGTGCCAGTAGTATAGATCCGGTTCCCGGGGACACTGAAGCTTTCTTT. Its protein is CASSIDPVPGDTEAFF.

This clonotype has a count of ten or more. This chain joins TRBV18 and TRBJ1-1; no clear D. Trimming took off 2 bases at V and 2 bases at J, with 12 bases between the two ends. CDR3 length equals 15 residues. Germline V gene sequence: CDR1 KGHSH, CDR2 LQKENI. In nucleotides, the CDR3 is TGTGCCAGCTCACCATACGGTCACCCTAACACTGAAGCTTTCTTT. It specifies CASSPYGHPNTEAFF.

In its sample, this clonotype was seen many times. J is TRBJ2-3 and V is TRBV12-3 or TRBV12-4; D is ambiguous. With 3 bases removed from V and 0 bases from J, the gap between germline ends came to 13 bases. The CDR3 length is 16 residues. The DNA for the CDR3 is TGTGCCAGCAGTTTTCGTCTAGAACCTAGCACAGATACGCAGTATTTT. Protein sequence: CASSFRLEPSTDTQYF.

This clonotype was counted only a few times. The CDR3 spells CASSLVKGGSSEKLFF. In DNA form, the CDR3 reads TGTGCCAGCAGCTTAGTGAAGGGGGGTTCGAGCGAAAAACTGTTTTTT. V and J are TRBV7-2 and TRBJ1-4; a possible D gene is TRBD1 (6 bases). CDR1 is SGHTA, CDR2 FQGNSA, per germline. This CDR3 is 16 amino acids long. Trimming took off 1 base at V and 8 bases at J, with 17 bases between the two ends.

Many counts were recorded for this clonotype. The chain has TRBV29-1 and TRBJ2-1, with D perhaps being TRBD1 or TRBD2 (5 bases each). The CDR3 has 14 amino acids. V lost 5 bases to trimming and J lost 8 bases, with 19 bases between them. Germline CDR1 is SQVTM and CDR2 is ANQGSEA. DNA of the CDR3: TGCAGCGTTACTCCGGGGCTGGGTGGCGATGAGCAGTTCTTC. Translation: CSVTPGLGGDEQFF.

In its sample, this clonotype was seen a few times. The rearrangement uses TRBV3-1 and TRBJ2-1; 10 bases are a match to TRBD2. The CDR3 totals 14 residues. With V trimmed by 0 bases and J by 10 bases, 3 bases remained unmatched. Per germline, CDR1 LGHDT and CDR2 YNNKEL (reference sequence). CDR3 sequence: CASSQDLTSGEQFF. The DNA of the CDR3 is TGTGCCAGCAGCCAAGATCTGACTAGCGGGGAGCAGTTCTTC.

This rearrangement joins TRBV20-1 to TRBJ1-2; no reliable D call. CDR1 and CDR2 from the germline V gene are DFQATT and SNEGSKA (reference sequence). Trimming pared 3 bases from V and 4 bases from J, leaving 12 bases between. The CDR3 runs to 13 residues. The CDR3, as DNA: TGCAGTGCTAGTACCCGGACGGGCTATGGCTACACCTTC. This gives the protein CSASTRTGYGYTF.